This entry lists 27 T cell receptor beta chains sequenced from one sample in a study of blood T cell repertoires in COVID-19. The table came from immunoSEQ multiplex PCR; TCRdb's copy has only in-frame clones and leaves some out. Here the sample spans about 140,000 clones, around 80% being singletons. The sequenced material came from peripheral blood. The receptors originated from a man in his sixties who had recovered from COVID-19.

The chain is built from TRBV7-6 and TRBJ2-3; the match to TRBD2 covers 14 bases. Germline values: CDR1 SGHVS, CDR2 FNYEAQ. There are 16 residues in the CDR3. The trim removed 1 base at V and 4 bases at J, leaving 1 base unmatched. The CDR3 spells CASSLVGLAGADTQYF. DNA for the CDR3: TGTGCCAGCAGCTTAGTGGGACTAGCGGGAGCAGATACGCAGTATTTT.

The chain has TRBV7-2 and TRBJ2-7, with 8 bases fitting TRBD1. Germline V gene sequence: CDR1 SGHTA, CDR2 FQGNSA. This CDR3 is built from 14 residues. J gave up 3 bases and V 1 base, and 2 bases lay outside the gene matches. DNA for the CDR3: TGTGCCAGCAGCTTAGGGACAGGGTACTACGAGCAGTACTTC. Its translation: CASSLGTGYYEQYF.

The rearrangement links TRBV29-1 to TRBJ2-7; D might be TRBD2 (5 bases). Looked up from germline, CDR1 is SQVTM and CDR2 is ANQGSEA. V shed 7 bases and J shed 2 bases, with 18 bases lying between them. CDR3 size: 14 residues. This CDR3 is CSARDRTGAYEQYF. The DNA for the CDR3 is TGCAGCGCCAGAGACCGGACTGGGGCCTACGAGCAGTACTTC.

The V call is TRBV10-3, the J call TRBJ1-5; possible D gene TRBD1, 5 bases. The CDR3 extends over 12 amino acids. Germline V gene sequence: CDR1 ENHRY, CDR2 SYGVKD. Trimming removed 10 bases from V and 2 bases from J, with 9 bases in between. The CDR3: CATQGGNQPQHF. The CDR3 DNA reads as TGTGCCACCCAAGGGGGCAATCAGCCCCAGCATTTT.

V is TRBV19 and J is TRBJ1-2; D is undetermined. The V gene's germline CDR1 is LNHDA and CDR2 SQIVND (reference sequence). The length of the CDR3 is 14 residues. The V end lost 6 bases, the J end lost 4 bases, and 15 bases lay between the germline ends. CDR3 residues: CASSSTPGSYGYTF. CDR3 sequence (DNA): TGTGCCAGTAGCTCCACGCCGGGGTCCTATGGCTACACCTTC.

The chain joins TRBV2 to TRBJ1-1, with TRBD1 as a possible D gene (5 bases). The V and J ends lost 5 bases and 0 bases respectively, with 10 bases between them. Germline V gene lookup returns CDR1 SNHLY and CDR2 FYNNEI. The CDR3 runs 14 residues. In DNA form, the CDR3 reads TGTGCCAGCAGTCAAGGGGCGTTGAACACTGAAGCTTTCTTT. Translating gives CASSQGALNTEAFF.

The rearrangement uses TRBV6-6 and TRBJ2-7, with 9 bases fitting TRBD1. V shed 5 bases, J shed 2 bases, and the junction held 4 bases outside the gene matches. The CDR3 length is 14 residues. CDR1 is MNHNY and CDR2 is SVGAGI in the germline V gene (reference sequence). In nucleotides, the CDR3 is TGTGCCAGCAGTCCGGGACAGGGTACCTACGAGCAGTACTTC. It encodes CASSPGQGTYEQYF.

The chain carries TRBV30 and TRBJ2-3, with 8 positions matching TRBD2. Germline V gene sequence: CDR1 GTSNPN, CDR2 SVGIG (reference sequence). J lost 0 bases, V lost 4 bases, and 6 bases had no gene match. This CDR3 contains 15 residues. CDR3 protein: CAWTMASGSTDTQYF. The CDR3 nucleotides read TGTGCCTGGACCATGGCTAGCGGGAGCACAGATACGCAGTATTTT. The full variable domain, rest sourced from reference TRBV30 and TRBJ2-3, is SQTIHQWPATLVQPVGSPLSLECTVEGTSNPNLYWYRQAAGRGLQLLFYSVGIGQISSEVPQNLSASRPQDRQFILSSKKLLLSDSGFYLCAWTMASGSTDTQYFGPGTRLTVL.

This clone was seen a single time. Other DNA sequences from this sample encode an identical CDR3 as well. CDR3 in amino acids: CASSPRQGATGELFF. CDR3 DNA: TGTGCCAGCAGCCCTCGACAGGGAGCCACCGGGGAGCTGTTTTTT. The genes are TRBV9 and TRBJ2-2, with 7 positions matching TRBD1. There are 15 residues in the CDR3. CDR1 and CDR2 from the germline V gene are SGDLS and YYNGEE. With 4 bases clipped from V and 4 bases from J, the junction kept 7 bases outside the gene matches.

A single count supports this clone. The chain couples TRBV5-4 to TRBJ2-1; D possibly corresponds to TRBD1 (6 bases). The V and J ends lost 4 bases and 8 bases respectively, with 10 bases between them. From germline, CDR1 is SGHNT and CDR2 YYREEE (reference sequence). The CDR3 is 12 residues long. CDR3 bases: TGTGCCAGCAGCGGGACAACTTATGAGCAGTTCTTC. This codes for CASSGTTYEQFF.

This chain links TRBV18 with TRBJ2-7; 11 bases are shared with TRBD2. Germline values: CDR1 KGHSH, CDR2 LQKENI. This CDR3 contains 17 residues. J was trimmed by 3 bases and V by 1 base; bases with no gene match: 8. CDR3 residues: CASSPQSLAGGFYEQYF. Here the CDR3 DNA reads TGTGCCAGCTCACCACAATCTCTAGCGGGGGGATTCTACGAGCAGTACTTC.

The chain joins TRBV4-3 to TRBJ2-3; 12 bases line up with TRBD2. V shed 4 bases, J shed 4 bases, and the junction held 6 bases outside the gene matches. The germline V gene encodes CDR1 LGHNA and CDR2 YSLEER. This CDR3 comprises 16 residues. The CDR3, as DNA: TGCGCCAGCAGCCGCACCACTAGCGGGGGGTCAGATACGCAGTATTTT. Translation gives CASSRTTSGGSDTQYF.

The chain uses TRBV19 and TRBJ2-3; a weak D match, TRBD1 (6 bases). CDR1 is LNHDA and CDR2 is SQIVND in the germline V gene (reference sequence). The CDR3 length is 15 residues. The germline V and J ends were trimmed by 2 bases and 3 bases, with 12 bases remaining between them. The CDR3 DNA is TGTGCCAGTAGTATATCTGGGCAGGGGACAGATACGCAGTATTTT. Residues: CASSISGQGTDTQYF.

CDR3 DNA: TGTGCCAGTACGAGGACACAGTATGGCTACACCTTC. Its translation is CASTRTQYGYTF. This chain connects TRBV9 to TRBJ1-2; weak D call: TRBD1 (5 bases). V lost 8 bases and J 5 bases, leaving 13 bases between the germline ends. The V gene's germline CDR1 is SGDLS and CDR2 YYNGEE. This CDR3 is built from 12 residues.

With regard to this clone: Within the sample, other DNA sequences also encode this same CDR3. The chain is built from TRBV7-9 and TRBJ1-4; 10 bases align to TRBD1. From germline, CDR1 is SEHNR and CDR2 FQNEAQ (reference sequence). J gave up 8 bases and V 4 bases, and 4 bases lay outside the gene matches. This CDR3 is built from 14 residues. The CDR3 DNA reads as TGTGCCAGCAGCTCGGGACAGGGGCGGGAAAAACTGTTTTTT. As protein: CASSSGQGREKLFF.

The chain links TRBV7-2 to TRBJ1-6, with D possibly matching TRBD1 (5 bases). Germline CDR1 SGHTA, CDR2 FQGNSA. The V gene lost 3 bases and the J gene lost 6 bases, with 12 bases spanning the gap. The CDR3 loop spans 15 amino acids. CDR3 bases: TGTGCCAGCAGCTTCCAGGGCGGCGGTAATTCACCCCTCCACTTT. Translating gives CASSFQGGGNSPLHF.

CDR3 DNA sequence: TGTGCCAGCACCCCGCGGGCTAGCACCCCAGATACGCAGTATTTT. Translation: CASTPRASTPDTQYF. The gene calls are TRBV28 and TRBJ2-3, with a tentative D call TRBD2 (5 bases). Germline-derived CDR1 and CDR2 are MDHEN and SYDVKM. V was clipped by 7 bases and J by 4 bases, with 18 bases between them. The CDR3 spans 15 residues.

The V and J genes are TRBV5-1 and TRBJ1-1, with D tentatively TRBD1 (5 bases). V was pared by 0 bases and J by 5 bases, with 14 bases between. Germline V gene data show CDR1 as SGHRS and CDR2 as YFSETQ. The CDR3 is 15 amino acids. The DNA of the CDR3 is TGCGCCAGCAGCTTGGGCGGCCAGGGAGGGACTGAAGCTTTCTTT. This encodes CASSLGGQGGTEAFF.

J is TRBJ1-1 and V is TRBV2; 9 nucleotides line up with TRBD1. V lost 4 bases and J lost 11; bases outside the gene matches: 8. Germline lookup yields CDR1 SNHLY and CDR2 FYNNEI. CDR3 length: 13 amino acids. The DNA of the CDR3 is TGTGCCAGCAGTGGGGGACAGGGAATTCGGGCTTTCTTT. Translation gives CASSGGQGIRAFF.

The chain couples TRBV5-1 to TRBJ2-1, with TRBD2 matching 10 bases. CDR1 is SGHRS and CDR2 is YFSETQ in the germline V gene. This CDR3 region has 16 residues. V was pared by 4 bases and J by 0 bases, with 4 bases of the junction left unmatched. CDR3 sequence reads: CASSPIAGGSYNEQFF. In DNA form, the CDR3 reads TGCGCCAGCAGCCCCATAGCGGGGGGCTCCTACAATGAGCAGTTCTTC. Based on the CDR3 plus reference TRBV5-1 and TRBJ2-1, the full variable domain is KAGVTQTPRYLIKTRGQQVTLSCSPISGHRSVSWYQQTPGQGLQFLFEYFSETQRNKGNFPGRFSGRQFSNSRSEMNVSTLELGDSALYLCASSPIAGGSYNEQFFGPGTRLTVL.

The CDR3 here is CASSTGGVLGSSYNEQFF. The CDR3 DNA reads TGTGCCAGTAGTACGGGGGGGGTATTGGGAAGCTCCTACAATGAGCAGTTCTTC. The chain joins TRBV19 to TRBJ2-1, with 8 bases that match TRBD2. The CDR3 is 18 residues long. The V segment lost 4 bases and the J segment 0 bases; nucleotides outside the gene matches: 11. From germline, CDR1 is LNHDA and CDR2 SQIVND (reference sequence).

The chain carries TRBV28 and TRBJ2-5, with 7 bases identical to TRBD2. V lost 7 bases to trimming and J lost 3 bases; unmatched junction nucleotides: 8. This CDR3 region has 14 residues. CDR1 is MDHEN and CDR2 is SYDVKM in the germline V gene. CDR3 protein: CASTTLGGEETQYF. The CDR3 nucleotides are TGTGCCAGCACCACCCTGGGGGGGGAAGAGACCCAGTACTTC.

The chain recombines TRBV6-5 with TRBJ1-2; 8 bases line up with TRBD1. This CDR3 contains 14 residues. The V and J ends lost 6 bases and 8 bases, in that order; junction bases with no gene match: 11. Germline CDR1 is MNHEY and CDR2 is SVGAGI. CDR3 region: CASSVDRALWGYTF. The DNA of the CDR3 is TGTGCCAGCAGCGTGGACAGGGCCCTCTGGGGCTACACCTTC.

The table lists this clone with a count of one. The chain is built from TRBV11-3 and TRBJ2-1, with D tentatively TRBD2 (5 bases). V dropped 3 bases and J dropped 3 bases, with 9 bases sitting between them. From germline, CDR1 is SGHNT and CDR2 YENEEA. This CDR3 comprises 14 residues. CDR3 amino acids: CASSLTGIYNEQFF. CDR3 nucleotides: TGTGCCAGCAGCTTGACCGGGATCTACAATGAGCAGTTCTTC.

In its sample, this clone was seen once. The chain couples TRBV21-1 to TRBJ2-4; the table's D call, TRBD1, was not checked against the DNA. TRBV21-1 is noted as a pseudogene. The CDR3 runs to 13 residues. The CDR3 bases are TGTGCCGCTGCAGTCCTAGCCAAAAACATTCAGTACTTC. Translating it yields CAAAVLAKNIQYF.

The rearrangement joins TRBV19 to TRBJ2-1; D is perhaps TRBD2 (5 bases). V was trimmed by 4 bases and J by 4 bases, leaving 14 bases between them. The CDR3 length is 15 residues. Looked up from germline, CDR1 is LNHDA and CDR2 is SQIVND (reference sequence). CDR3 nucleotides: TGTGCCAGTAGTAGAACTAGAAACGGGTACAATGAGCAGTTCTTC. Amino acids: CASSRTRNGYNEQFF.

CDR3: CASRDDRERQYF. In nucleotides, the CDR3 is TGTGCCAGCAGGGATGACAGGGAACGGCAGTACTTC. The J gene is TRBJ2-7, the V gene TRBV2; TRBD1 aligns across 7 bases. Losses at the gene ends were 6 bases for V and 9 bases for J; bases not matched to a gene: 8. From germline, CDR1 is SNHLY and CDR2 FYNNEI. This CDR3 spans 12 amino acids.